These 14 T cell receptor beta chains came from one sample sequenced in a study of regulatory T cells in long-lasting Graves disease. For TCR beta, libraries came from iRepertoire HTBI primers and Arm-PCR of CDR3 regions. TCRdb ran MiXCR on the multiplex PCR reads and lists one entry per CDR3 protein. The sample contains 520,000 or so distinct CDR3 sequences, about 12% of which appear only once. Time point reported: newly diagnosed GD, antithyroid drugs for less than 3 months. RNA extracted from PBMCs served as the sequencing template. This sample was shared with a second study, whose subject was T cells in Graves' hyperthyroidism and ophthalmopathy.

The source was peripheral blood mononuclear cells (PBMCs), collected at new diagnosis, from a patient treated with antithyroid drugs. These receptors were obtained from a woman in her twenties or thirties with Graves disease.

This clonotype has at least ten counts. The CDR3: CSAKGGGFPNYGYTF. The CDR3 nucleotides read TGCAGTGCCAAGGGTGGAGGATTCCCTAACTATGGCTACACCTTC. V gene TRBV20-1 combines with J gene TRBJ1-2; D remains unclear. Germline CDR1 DFQATT, CDR2 SNEGSKA (reference sequence). Trimming took off 6 bases at V and 0 bases at J, with 17 bases between the two ends. The CDR3 is 15 amino acids.

This clonotype occurred many times. This chain uses TRBV18 with TRBJ2-1; a weak D match, TRBD2 (5 bases). The CDR3 is 16 amino acids. V was shortened by 4 bases and J by 8 bases, with 21 bases between the two germline ends. Germline CDR1 reads KGHSH; CDR2 reads LQKENI. DNA of the CDR3: TGTGCCAGCTCACAATCGCGTGGGCGGGCCGGGGATGAGCAGTTCTTC. Its translation: CASSQSRGRAGDEQFF.

In this sample, this clonotype turned up a few times. The chain's CDR3 is CASSFTRGGAEAFF. The CDR3 coding sequence is TGTGCCAGCAGTTTCACCAGGGGAGGGGCTGAAGCTTTCTTT. The V gene is TRBV7-9, the J gene TRBJ1-1, with TRBD1 as a possible D gene (6 bases). V lost 6 bases and J 6 bases, leaving 17 bases between the germline ends. The CDR3 is 14 residues long. Germline V lookup: CDR1 SEHNR, CDR2 FQNEAQ (reference sequence). Variable domain in full (rest from reference TRBV7-9 and TRBJ1-1): DTGVSQNPRHKITKRGQNVTFRCDPISEHNRLYWYRQTLGQGPEFLTYFQNEAQLEKSRLLSDRFSAERPKGSFSTLEIQRTEQGDSAMYLCASSFTRGGAEAFFGQGTRLTVV.

This clonotype was seen more than once but under ten times. This chain uses TRBV7-9 with TRBJ2-2; 7 nucleotides match TRBD1. Germline CDR1 SEHNR, CDR2 FQNEAQ (reference sequence). V gave up 3 bases and J gave up 5 bases; unmatched junction bases: 12. The CDR3 consists of 17 residues. CDR3 DNA: TGTGCCAGCAGCTTCAAACCCCCGACAGGGTTGACCGGGGAGCTGTTTTTT. Its translation: CASSFKPPTGLTGELFF.

This clonotype was counted many times. The chain carries TRBV7-2 and TRBJ2-2, with TRBD1 as a possible D gene (6 bases). Trimming shortened V by 7 bases and J by 1 base, and 10 bases separated the two germline ends. Germline CDR1 SGHTA, CDR2 FQGNSA. This CDR3 comprises 14 residues. CDR3 region: CASTLGQNTGELFF. The CDR3 nucleotides are TGTGCCAGCACGTTGGGACAGAACACCGGGGAGCTGTTTTTT.

In its sample, this clonotype was seen many times. The rearrangement uses TRBV7-2 and TRBJ2-3; 10 bases map to TRBD2. Trimming cost V 1 base and J 6 bases; bases outside gene matches: 4. Germline V gene sequence: CDR1 SGHTA, CDR2 FQGNSA. The CDR3 consists of 15 residues. The CDR3 sequence is CASSLGGAGGDTQYF. Here the CDR3 DNA reads TGTGCCAGCAGCTTAGGAGGAGCGGGAGGGGATACGCAGTATTTT.

This clonotype was seen repeatedly, ten times or more. The chain uses TRBV2 and TRBJ1-5; D ambiguous. Germline CDR1 is SNHLY and CDR2 is FYNNEI. V lost 6 bases and J lost 0, with 9 bases in between. The CDR3 spans 14 residues. Written as DNA, the CDR3 is TGTGCCAGCAGCTCCCAAGGTAGCAATCAGCCCCAGCATTTT. Protein: CASSSQGSNQPQHF.

This clonotype showed up many times. The V call is TRBV20-1, the J call TRBJ2-5; 7 nucleotides agree with TRBD2. CDR1 DFQATT and CDR2 SNEGSKA come from the germline V gene (reference sequence). This CDR3 has 18 residues. V was pared by 3 bases and J by 2 bases, with 18 bases of the junction left unmatched. The CDR3 sequence is CSASPAGAPRSVQETQYF. The DNA of the CDR3 is TGCAGTGCTAGTCCGGCGGGAGCTCCCAGGTCGGTTCAAGAGACCCAGTACTTC.

The sample holds many counts of this clonotype. The V call is TRBV20-1, the J call TRBJ1-2; 9 positions match TRBD1. Trimming at V came to 0 bases and at J to 7 bases, leaving 12 bases not matched to a gene. Germline V gene lookup returns CDR1 DFQATT and CDR2 SNEGSKA (reference sequence). CDR3 length equals 16 residues. CDR3 bases: TGCAGTGCTAGAGATATTAGGACAGGGGAGGAGGGTGGCTACACCTTC. This gives the protein CSARDIRTGEEGGYTF.

This clonotype was recorded at least ten times. This chain links TRBV2 with TRBJ1-1; weak D call: TRBD1 (5 bases). This CDR3 comprises 17 residues. Germline CDR1 is SNHLY and CDR2 is FYNNEI. The V end was cut by 3 bases, the J end by 0 bases, with 17 bases between. The CDR3 reads CASSELAAGRMNTEAFF. Written as DNA, the CDR3 is TGTGCCAGCAGTGAGCTGGCGGCAGGGAGGATGAACACTGAAGCTTTCTTT.

This clonotype came up many times. This chain uses TRBV2 with TRBJ1-1; D gene ambiguous. With 5 bases removed from V and 1 base from J, the gap between germline ends came to 5 bases. Germline lookup yields CDR1 SNHLY and CDR2 FYNNEI. The CDR3 consists of 12 residues. In DNA form, the CDR3 reads TGTGCCAGCAGTAAATGGAACACTGAAGCTTTCTTT. Its translation is CASSKWNTEAFF.

This clonotype was seen ten or more times. The chain couples TRBV7-2 to TRBJ2-3; D unclear. Germline CDR1 and CDR2: SGHTA and FQGNSA. The CDR3 sequence is 12 residues long. V was clipped by 5 bases and J by 9 bases, with 12 bases between them. The CDR3 sequence is CASSPDSRTQYF. The CDR3 DNA follows: TGTGCCAGCAGCCCCGACTCCCGGACGCAGTATTTT.

V is TRBV7-9 and J is TRBJ1-2, with D unresolved. Between the trimmed V and J ends, which lost 0 bases and 0 bases, there was a span of 11 bases. Germline V gives CDR1 SEHNR, CDR2 FQNEAQ (reference sequence). There are 16 residues in the CDR3. The CDR3 DNA reads TGTGCCAGCAGCTTAGCGGGGTCCGTCTCTAACTATGGCTACACCTTC. Translated: CASSLAGSVSNYGYTF.

This clonotype was seen only a few times. The chain couples TRBV7-9 to TRBJ2-1, with 9 positions matching TRBD1. J gave up 8 bases and V 5 bases, and 7 bases lay outside the gene matches. CDR1 is SEHNR and CDR2 is FQNEAQ in the germline V gene (reference sequence). This CDR3 contains 14 residues. CDR3 amino acids: CASSRDRGGHEQFF. For the CDR3, the DNA is TGTGCCAGCAGCCGAGACAGGGGGGGGCATGAGCAGTTCTTC.